The rows below give T cell receptor beta chains drawn from one sample of a study of monozygotic twins with inflammatory bowel disease. Reanalyzing the 5' RACE reads, TCRdb keeps one entry per CDR3 protein, without DNA. The data include around 140,000 distinct CDR3 sequences; the top ten clones carry approximately 2.5%. Sequenced input: blood. Receptor source: a human donor with ulcerative colitis or Crohn's disease, or a healthy co-twin of an affected twin (not recorded which). The CDR3 runs from the conserved cysteine through the conserved F or W.

CDR3,V,J
CASSIGVHTGELFF,TRBV19,TRBJ2-2
CASRAGQTYNEQFF,TRBV19,TRBJ2-1
CASSLLGQFNQPQHF,TRBV27,TRBJ1-5
CASSLSPVVQEAFF,TRBV11-2,TRBJ1-2
CSAPAQGGNEQFF,TRBV20-1,TRBJ2-1
CSARGPSGGGGLYNEQFF,TRBV20-1,TRBJ2-1
CSATPGLGVYEQFF,TRBV20-1,TRBJ2-1
CARSSGGFSYEQYF,TRBV7-9,TRBJ2-7
CASSSGQGEWETQYF,TRBV7-2,TRBJ2-5
CASSLVISGGPAGQFF,TRBV7-2,TRBJ2-1
CASSQSTDSYEQYF,TRBV16,TRBJ2-7
CASSSGRASAGRKLFF,TRBV7-6,TRBJ1-4
CSASSFKAGAADTQYF,TRBV20-1,TRBJ2-3
CASSRTTVPGELFF,TRBV5-4,TRBJ2-2
CASSDRTGAQETQYF,TRBV2,TRBJ2-5